This T cell receptor beta chain emerged from a study of early T cells in non-severe SARS-CoV-2 infection. This CDR3 contains 19 residues. Per germline, CDR1 MDHEN and CDR2 SYDVKM. The V end was cut by 5 bases, the J end by 0 bases, with 20 bases between. In its sample, this clonotype was seen many times. MiXCR, run by TCRdb on the 5' RACE reads, gives a single entry per CDR3 protein. The sample includes about 25,000 distinct CDR3 sequences, less than 4.5% of them seen just once. The sequence derives from an adult who was a healthcare worker with PCR-confirmed SARS-CoV-2 infection or an uninfected control (not recorded which). Source material: whole blood. The V gene is TRBV28, the J gene TRBJ2-6; D might be TRBD2 (6 bases). The DNA for the CDR3 is TGTGCCAGCAGTCAAACGCGGGGACTCCCGAGCTCTGGGGCCAACGTCCTGACTTTC. Protein product: CASSQTRGLPSSGANVLTF.